This T cell receptor (beta chain) was sequenced during a study of blood T cell repertoires in COVID-19. This CDR3 is built from 15 residues. V lost 3 bases to trimming and J lost 0 bases, with 9 bases between them. CDR1 KGHSH and CDR2 LQKENI come from the germline V gene. Assay used: immunoSEQ multiplex PCR; TCRdb lists only in-frame clones, some missing. Of about 280,000 clones in the sample, about 80% were seen once. The sequencing input was peripheral blood. The clonotype originates from a woman aged 45 to 65 who had recovered from COVID-19. This rearrangement joins TRBV18 to TRBJ2-1, with D hard to call. CDR3 in DNA: TGTGCCAGCTCACCCCCCCCCAGCTCCTACAATGAGCAGTTCTTC. Protein product: CASSPPPSSYNEQFF.